This T cell receptor (beta chain) is drawn from a study of spatial heterogeneity in lung cancer. Stated time point: blood at routine non-recurrence follow-up after resection. TCRdb re-called the 5' RACE reads through MiXCR, storing one row per CDR3 protein. The table has approximately 110,000 distinct CDR3 sequences, 11% seen once; the top ten hold 24%. Losses at the gene ends were 5 bases for V and 6 bases for J; bases not matched to a gene: 8. This CDR3 is built from 14 residues. Germline V lookup: CDR1 DFQATT, CDR2 SNEGSKA (reference sequence). The genes are TRBV20-1 and TRBJ2-1, with 9 positions matching TRBD1. This specimen was PBMCs, taken at follow-up. This receptor was taken from a female donor with early-stage non-small cell lung cancer. The CDR3 region is CSAVDRGLSNEQFF. CDR3 DNA sequence: TGCAGTGCTGTCGACAGGGGGTTAAGCAATGAGCAGTTCTTC.